A selection of T cell receptor beta chains follows, all from one sample in a study of T cells after posttransplantation cyclophosphamide. The method was immunoSEQ multiplex PCR; TCRdb's version includes in-frame clones alone and lacks a portion of them. The data hold 50,000 to 60,000 clones, with roughly 92% observed a single time. Input material: PBMCs. These receptors came from a woman aged 25 to 39 in good health and a related stem cell transplant donor. Both conserved end residues are part of each CDR3. The D gene is left open where the match is weak. The listing skips clone size in some rows; elsewhere it reads once, few, many or a size class.

.	.	TRBJ1-5	TRBV28	TGTGCCAGCAGGATAACAGGGAATCAGCCCCAGCATTTT	CASRITGNQPQHF
.	TRBD2	TRBJ2-3	TRBV29-1	TGCAGCGTTGAGTTTCGGCGGGGGATCTCAGATACGCAGTATTTT	CSVEFRRGISDTQYF
.	.	TRBJ2-1	TRBV5-6	TGTGCCAGCAGCTTGTCTCCGGCAGGGGTGGGCAATGAGCAGTTCTTC	CASSLSPAGVGNEQFF
.	TRBD1	TRBJ2-2	TRBV7-2	TGTGCCAGCAGCTTAGCGACAGGGGGCGCACCCGGGGAGCTGTTTTTT	CASSLATGGAPGELFF
.	TRBD1	TRBJ2-7	TRBV5-5	TGTGCCAGCAGCGGAGACAGGGGGCGCCGAGACGAGCAGTACTTC	CASSGDRGRRDEQYF
.	.	TRBJ2-3	TRBV28	TGTGCCAGCATGGGGGGGCTCACAGATACGCAGTATTTT	CASMGGLTDTQYF
.	.	TRBJ2-7	TRBV7-2	TGTGCCAGCACCCGTAACTCCCGATCTAACTCCTACGAGCAGTACTTC	CASTRNSRSNSYEQYF
.	TRBD2	TRBJ2-5	TRBV2	TGTGCCAGCAGCCAGACTAGCGGGTACCAAGAGACCCAGTACTTC	CASSQTSGYQETQYF
once	.	TRBJ1-6	TRBV19	TGTGCCAGTAGTTCCCTCCAGGGAACAGGGTCACCCCTCCACTTT	CASSSLQGTGSPLHF
once	TRBD1	TRBJ1-5	TRBV6-1	TGTGCCAGCAGTGAGTGGACAGGGGGCATGCAGCCCCAGCATTTT	CASSEWTGGMQPQHF
.	.	TRBJ1-1	TRBV6-1	TGTGCCAGCAGTGAAGCTAGGGGGACTGAAGCTTTCTTT	CASSEARGTEAFF
once	.	TRBJ1-5	TRBV27	TGTGCCAGCAGGGGGGGGTGGGGAAGCAATCAGCCCCAGCATTTT	CASRGGWGSNQPQHF
once	TRBD1	TRBJ1-1	TRBV7-6	TGTGCCAGCAGCTCCGACAGGGGCACTGAAGCTTTCTTT	CASSSDRGTEAFF
.	.	TRBJ2-7	TRBV28	TGTGCCAGCAGTTTCGGGTCCCCGGGGGACTTCTCCTACGAGCAGTACTTC	CASSFGSPGDFSYEQYF
.	TRBD1	TRBJ2-7	TRBV28	TGTGCCAGCAGTTTAGGAGGACAGGGGAAATACGAGCAGTACTTC	CASSLGGQGKYEQYF